The clone carrying this T cell receptor beta chain was observed at least ten times. Enrolled ophthalmopathy patients presented with a Clinical Activity Score of at least 3, a NOSPECS grade of at least 4, and disease duration under 3 months. Amplified TCR beta CDR3 regions derived from RNA transcripts. RT-PCR in the first round (using the HTBI primer set) targeted the TCR CDR3. MiXCR, applied by TCRdb to the multiplex PCR reads, yields one record per CDR3 protein. The repertoire holds 620,000 or so distinct CDR3 sequences, with about 15% as singletons. The CDR3 is made up of 14 amino acids. Trimming left V 6 bases short and J 2 bases short, with 14 bases between. CDR1 is MDHEN, CDR2 SYDVKM, per germline. This sample was included in a study of T cells in Graves' hyperthyroidism and ophthalmopathy. Study context: Staff took peripheral blood when the initial diagnosis was made, before any treatment began.

Sample: blood. The chain is built from TRBV28 and TRBJ2-7; D may be TRBD2 (6 bases). This TCR was sampled from a woman between 50 and 59 years old with Graves' ophthalmopathy. CDR3 region: CASRGGADAYEQYF. As DNA, the CDR3 is TGTGCCAGCAGGGGGGGAGCCGACGCCTACGAGCAGTACTTC.